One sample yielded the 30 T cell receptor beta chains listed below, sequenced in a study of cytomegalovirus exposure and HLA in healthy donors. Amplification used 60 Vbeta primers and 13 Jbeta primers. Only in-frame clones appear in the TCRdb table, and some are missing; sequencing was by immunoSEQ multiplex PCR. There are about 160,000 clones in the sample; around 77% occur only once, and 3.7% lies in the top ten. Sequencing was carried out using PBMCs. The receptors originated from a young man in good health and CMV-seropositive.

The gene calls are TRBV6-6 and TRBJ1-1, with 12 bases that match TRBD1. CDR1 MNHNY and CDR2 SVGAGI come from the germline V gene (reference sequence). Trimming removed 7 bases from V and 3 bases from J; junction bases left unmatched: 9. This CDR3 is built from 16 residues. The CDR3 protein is CASKGQGASRDTEAFF. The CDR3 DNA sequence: TGTGCCAGCAAGGGACAGGGGGCTTCTAGGGACACTGAAGCTTTCTTT.

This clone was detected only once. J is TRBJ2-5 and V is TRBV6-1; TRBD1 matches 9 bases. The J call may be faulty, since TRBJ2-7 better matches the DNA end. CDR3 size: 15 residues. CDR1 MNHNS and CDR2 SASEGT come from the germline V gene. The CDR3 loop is CASRDRVRGSYEQYF. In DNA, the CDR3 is TGTGCCAGCCGGGACAGGGTCAGGGGCTCCTACGAGCAGTACTTC.

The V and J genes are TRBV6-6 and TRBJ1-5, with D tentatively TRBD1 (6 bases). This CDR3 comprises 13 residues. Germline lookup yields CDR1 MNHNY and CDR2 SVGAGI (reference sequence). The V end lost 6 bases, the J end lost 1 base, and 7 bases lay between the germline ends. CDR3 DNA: TGTGCCAGCAGACAGGGCAGCAATCAGCCCCAGCATTTT. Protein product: CASRQGSNQPQHF.

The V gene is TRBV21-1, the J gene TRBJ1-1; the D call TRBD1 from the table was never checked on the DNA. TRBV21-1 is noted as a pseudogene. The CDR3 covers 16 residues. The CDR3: CASSTLWDRPNTEAFF. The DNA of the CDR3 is TGTGCCAGCAGCACACTATGGGACAGACCGAACACTGAAGCTTTCTTT.

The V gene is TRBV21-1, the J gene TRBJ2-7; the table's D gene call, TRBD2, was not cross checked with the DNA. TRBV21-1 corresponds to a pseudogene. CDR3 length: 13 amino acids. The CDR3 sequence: CASSNLGTCEQYF. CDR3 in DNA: TGTGCCAGCAGCAACTTGGGGACTTGCGAGCAGTACTTC.

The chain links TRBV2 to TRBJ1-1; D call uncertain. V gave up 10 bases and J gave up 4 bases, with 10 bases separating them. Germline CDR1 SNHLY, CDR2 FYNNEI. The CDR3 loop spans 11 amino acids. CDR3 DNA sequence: TGTGCCATAACCCGGGGCACTGAAGCTTTCTTT. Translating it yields CAITRGTEAFF.

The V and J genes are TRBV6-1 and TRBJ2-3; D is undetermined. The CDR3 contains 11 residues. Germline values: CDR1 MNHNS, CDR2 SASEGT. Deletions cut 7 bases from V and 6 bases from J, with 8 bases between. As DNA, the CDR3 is TGTGCCAGCACCGAGGCGGATACGCAGTATTTT. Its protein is CASTEADTQYF.

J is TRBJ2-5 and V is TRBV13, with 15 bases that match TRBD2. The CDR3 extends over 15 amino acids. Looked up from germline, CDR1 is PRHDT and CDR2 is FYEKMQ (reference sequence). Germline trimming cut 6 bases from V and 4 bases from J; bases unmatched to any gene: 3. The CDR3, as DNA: TGTGCCAGCAGTGGGACTAGCGGGGGGAGAGAGACCCAGTACTTC. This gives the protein CASSGTSGGRETQYF.

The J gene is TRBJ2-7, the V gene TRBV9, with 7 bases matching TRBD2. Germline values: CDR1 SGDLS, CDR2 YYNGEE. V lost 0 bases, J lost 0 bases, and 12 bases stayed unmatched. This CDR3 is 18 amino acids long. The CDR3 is CASSVELAEGGSSYEQYF. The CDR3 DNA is TGTGCCAGCAGCGTAGAGCTAGCGGAGGGCGGGAGCTCCTACGAGCAGTACTTC.

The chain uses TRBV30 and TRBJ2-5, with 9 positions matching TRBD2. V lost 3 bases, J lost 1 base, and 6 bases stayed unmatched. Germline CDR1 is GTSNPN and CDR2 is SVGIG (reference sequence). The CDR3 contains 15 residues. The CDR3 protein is CAWRGLAGVQETQYF. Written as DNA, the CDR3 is TGTGCCTGGAGGGGACTAGCAGGGGTCCAAGAGACCCAGTACTTC.

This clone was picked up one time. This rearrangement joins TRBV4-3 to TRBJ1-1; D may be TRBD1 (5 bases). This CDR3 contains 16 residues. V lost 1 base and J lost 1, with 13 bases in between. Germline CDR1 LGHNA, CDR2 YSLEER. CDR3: CASSQVLWQGNTEAFF. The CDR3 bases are TGCGCCAGCAGCCAAGTACTTTGGCAGGGGAACACTGAAGCTTTCTTT.

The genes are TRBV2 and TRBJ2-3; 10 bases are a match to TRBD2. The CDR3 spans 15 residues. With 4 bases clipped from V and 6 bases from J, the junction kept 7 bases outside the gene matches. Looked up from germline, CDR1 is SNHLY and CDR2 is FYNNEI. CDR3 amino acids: CASSAERGGWDTQYF. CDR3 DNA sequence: TGTGCCAGCAGTGCGGAGCGGGGGGGCTGGGATACGCAGTATTTT.

The CDR3, as DNA: TGTGCCACCAGCAGAGATTTTGGGCAGGGAAATCAGCCCCAGCATTTT. Translated: CATSRDFGQGNQPQHF. This rearrangement joins TRBV15 to TRBJ1-5; possible D gene TRBD1, 5 bases. The CDR3 contains 16 residues. Germline assignment: CDR1 LNHNV and CDR2 YYDKDF (reference sequence). V was cut by 0 bases and J by 4 bases, with 13 bases left in between.

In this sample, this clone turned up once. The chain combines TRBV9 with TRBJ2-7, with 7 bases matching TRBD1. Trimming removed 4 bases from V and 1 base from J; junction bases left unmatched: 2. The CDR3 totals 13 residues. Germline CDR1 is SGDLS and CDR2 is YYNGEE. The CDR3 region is CASSPRGSYEQYF. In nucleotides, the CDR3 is TGTGCCAGCAGCCCCAGGGGGTCCTACGAGCAGTACTTC.

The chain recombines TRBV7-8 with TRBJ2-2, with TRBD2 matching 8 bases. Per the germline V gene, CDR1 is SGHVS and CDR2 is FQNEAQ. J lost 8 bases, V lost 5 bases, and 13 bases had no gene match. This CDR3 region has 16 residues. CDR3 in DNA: TGTGCCAGCAGCAGCGACCTACTAGCGGACCTTGGGGAGCTGTTTTTT. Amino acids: CASSSDLLADLGELFF.

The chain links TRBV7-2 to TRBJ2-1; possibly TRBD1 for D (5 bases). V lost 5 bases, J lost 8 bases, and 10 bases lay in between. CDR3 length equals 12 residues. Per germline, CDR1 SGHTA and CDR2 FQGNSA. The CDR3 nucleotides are TGTGCCAGCAGCCTCAGGGTCCATGAGCAGTTCTTC. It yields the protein CASSLRVHEQFF.

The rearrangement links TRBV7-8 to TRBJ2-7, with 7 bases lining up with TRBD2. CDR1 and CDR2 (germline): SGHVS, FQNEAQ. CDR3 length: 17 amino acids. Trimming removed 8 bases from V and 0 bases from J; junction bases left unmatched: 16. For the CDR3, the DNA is TGTGCCAGCCCCCCGGAGGAGGGGACTACTTACTCCTACGAGCAGTACTTC. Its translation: CASPPEEGTTYSYEQYF.

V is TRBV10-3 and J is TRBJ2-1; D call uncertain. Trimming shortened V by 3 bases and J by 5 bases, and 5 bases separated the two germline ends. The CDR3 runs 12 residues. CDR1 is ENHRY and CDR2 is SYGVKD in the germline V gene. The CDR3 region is CAISDPNNEQFF. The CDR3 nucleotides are TGTGCCATCAGTGACCCCAACAATGAGCAGTTCTTC.

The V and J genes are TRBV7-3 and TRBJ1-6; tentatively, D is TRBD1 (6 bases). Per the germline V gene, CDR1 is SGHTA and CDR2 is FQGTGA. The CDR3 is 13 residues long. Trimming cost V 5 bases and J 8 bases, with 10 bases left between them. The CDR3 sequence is CASSPNRDSPLHF. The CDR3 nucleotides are TGTGCCAGCAGCCCTAACAGGGATTCACCCCTCCACTTT.

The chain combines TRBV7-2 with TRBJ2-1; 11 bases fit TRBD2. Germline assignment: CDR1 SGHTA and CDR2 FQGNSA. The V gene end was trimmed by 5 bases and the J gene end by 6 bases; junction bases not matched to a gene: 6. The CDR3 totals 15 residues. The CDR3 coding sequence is TGTGCCAGCAGCAAGAATAGCGGGGGGGGCAATGAGCAGTTCTTC. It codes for CASSKNSGGGNEQFF.

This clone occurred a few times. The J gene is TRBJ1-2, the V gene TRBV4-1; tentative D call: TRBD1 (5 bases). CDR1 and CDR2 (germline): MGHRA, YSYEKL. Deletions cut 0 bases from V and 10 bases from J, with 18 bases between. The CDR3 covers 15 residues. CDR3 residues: CASSQEGVFLSDYTF. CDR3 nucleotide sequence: TGCGCCAGCAGCCAAGAAGGGGTCTTCCTAAGCGACTACACCTTC.

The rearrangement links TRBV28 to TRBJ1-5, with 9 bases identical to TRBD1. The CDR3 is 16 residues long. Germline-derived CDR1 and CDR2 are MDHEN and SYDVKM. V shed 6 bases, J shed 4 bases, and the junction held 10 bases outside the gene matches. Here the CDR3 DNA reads TGTGCCAGCAGCCCTCTGGGACAGGGTTTTAATCAGCCCCAGCATTTT. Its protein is CASSPLGQGFNQPQHF.

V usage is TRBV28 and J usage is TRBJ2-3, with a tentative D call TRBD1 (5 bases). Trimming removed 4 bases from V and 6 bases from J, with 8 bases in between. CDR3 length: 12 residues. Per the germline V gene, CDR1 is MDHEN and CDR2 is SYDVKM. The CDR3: CASSSRADTQYF. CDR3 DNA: TGTGCCAGCAGTTCCAGGGCGGATACGCAGTATTTT.

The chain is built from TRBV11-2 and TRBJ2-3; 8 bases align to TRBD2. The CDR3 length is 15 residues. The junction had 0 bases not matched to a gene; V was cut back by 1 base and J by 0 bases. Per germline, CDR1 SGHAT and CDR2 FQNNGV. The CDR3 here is CASSLGGGSTDTQYF. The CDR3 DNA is TGTGCCAGCAGCTTAGGCGGGGGGAGCACAGATACGCAGTATTTT.

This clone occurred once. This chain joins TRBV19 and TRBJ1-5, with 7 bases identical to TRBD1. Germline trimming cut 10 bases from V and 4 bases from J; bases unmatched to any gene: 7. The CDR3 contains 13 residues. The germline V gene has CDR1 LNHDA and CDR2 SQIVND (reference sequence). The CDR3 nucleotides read TGTGCCACCGCGACAGGGCTGAATCAGCCCCAGCATTTT. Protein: CATATGLNQPQHF.

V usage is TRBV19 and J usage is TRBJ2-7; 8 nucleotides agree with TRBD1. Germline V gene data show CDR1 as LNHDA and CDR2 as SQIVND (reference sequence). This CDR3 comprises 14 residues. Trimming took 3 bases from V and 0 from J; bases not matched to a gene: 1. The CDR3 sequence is CASSIDRGSYEQYF. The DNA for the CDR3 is TGTGCCAGTAGTATTGACAGGGGCTCCTACGAGCAGTACTTC.

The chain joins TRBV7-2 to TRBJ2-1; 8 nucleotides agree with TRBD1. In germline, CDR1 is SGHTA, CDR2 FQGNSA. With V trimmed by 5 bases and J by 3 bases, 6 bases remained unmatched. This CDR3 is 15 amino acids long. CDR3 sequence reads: CASSGGQGSYNEQFF. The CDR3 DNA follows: TGTGCCAGCAGCGGTGGACAGGGTAGCTACAATGAGCAGTTCTTC.

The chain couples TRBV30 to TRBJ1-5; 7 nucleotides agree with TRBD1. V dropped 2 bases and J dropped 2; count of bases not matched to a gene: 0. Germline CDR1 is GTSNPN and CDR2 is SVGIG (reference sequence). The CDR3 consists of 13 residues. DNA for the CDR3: TGTGCCTGGAGTCAGGGGGGCAATCAGCCCCAGCATTTT. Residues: CAWSQGGNQPQHF.

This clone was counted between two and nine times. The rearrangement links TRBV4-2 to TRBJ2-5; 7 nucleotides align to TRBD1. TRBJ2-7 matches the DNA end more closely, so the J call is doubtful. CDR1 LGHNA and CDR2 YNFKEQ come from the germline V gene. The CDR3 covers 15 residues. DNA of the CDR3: TGTGCCAGCAGCCAAGATAGGGACAGTAGTTACGAGCAGTACTTC. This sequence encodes CASSQDRDSSYEQYF.

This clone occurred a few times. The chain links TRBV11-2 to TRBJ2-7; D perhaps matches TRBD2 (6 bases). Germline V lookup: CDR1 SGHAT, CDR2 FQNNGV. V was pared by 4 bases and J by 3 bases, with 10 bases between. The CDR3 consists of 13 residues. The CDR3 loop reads CASSSGLLYEQYF. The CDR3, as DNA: TGTGCCAGCAGCTCGGGACTCCTCTACGAGCAGTACTTC.